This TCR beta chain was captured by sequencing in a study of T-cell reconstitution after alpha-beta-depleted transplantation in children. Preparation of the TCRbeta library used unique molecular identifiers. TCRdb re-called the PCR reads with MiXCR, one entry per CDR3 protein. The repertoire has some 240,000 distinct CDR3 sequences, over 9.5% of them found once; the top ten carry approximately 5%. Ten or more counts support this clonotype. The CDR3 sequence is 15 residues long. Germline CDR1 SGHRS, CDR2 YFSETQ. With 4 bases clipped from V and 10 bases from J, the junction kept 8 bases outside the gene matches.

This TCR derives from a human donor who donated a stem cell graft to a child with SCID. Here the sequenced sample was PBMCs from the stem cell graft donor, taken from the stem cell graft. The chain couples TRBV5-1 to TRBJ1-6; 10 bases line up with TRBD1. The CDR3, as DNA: TGCGCCAGCAGCGCGTGGACAGGGGGGACGTCACCCCTCCACTTT. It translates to CASSAWTGGTSPLHF.